The rows below give T cell receptor beta chains drawn from one sample of a study of T cells in Graves' hyperthyroidism and ophthalmopathy. One entry per CDR3 protein, called by TCRdb with MiXCR from the multiplex PCR reads. This table holds hundreds of thousands of distinct CDR3 sequences, about 19% found once. Material: blood. All receptors come from a woman in her fifties or sixties with Graves' hyperthyroidism that later progressed to Graves' ophthalmopathy. Each CDR3 is given with its conserved first and last residue. D genes are given only for firm matches. Rows may omit the clone size; those that give it use once, few, many or a size class.

D	V	J	size	DNA	CDR3
.	TRBV6-2/TRBV6-3	TRBJ2-3	few	TGTGCCAGCAGTTCCCCGGCCGATGGCAGAGATACGCAGTATTTT	CASSSPADGRDTQYF
.	TRBV3-1	TRBJ2-5	.	TGTGCCAGCAGCCAAGATTTGGGGTTGGAGACCCAGTACTTC	CASSQDLGLETQYF
.	TRBV18	TRBJ1-5	many	TGTGCCAGCTCACCCGAGTTTCCTTATAGCAATCAGCCCCAGCATTTT	CASSPEFPYSNQPQHF
.	TRBV12-3/TRBV12-4	TRBJ1-4	.	TGTGCCAGCAGTTTAAGGACCATTAATGAAAAACTGTTTTTT	CASSLRTINEKLFF
.	TRBV18	TRBJ1-2	many	TGTGCCAGCTCATCCTCCGGGCCGCCCTATGGCTACACCTTC	CASSSSGPPYGYTF
.	TRBV5-6	TRBJ2-6	.	TGTGCCAGCACCCGTCAGGACCATAAAATCCGGAGGGGGGCCAACGTCCTGACTTTC	CASTRQDHKIRRGANVLTF
.	TRBV5-4	TRBJ1-4	.	TGTGCCAGCAGCCTCGCGCGGGGGACCAGTAGTGAAAAACTGTTTTTT	CASSLARGTSSEKLFF
.	TRBV20-1	TRBJ1-4	few	TGCAGTGCTAGCGCCCCAGGGGCCGGGAGGGATGAAAAACTGTTTTTT	CSASAPGAGRDEKLFF
.	TRBV20-1	TRBJ2-1	.	TGCAGTGCGAGTAGGGACAATGAGCAGTTCTTC	CSASRDNEQFF
.	TRBV5-1	TRBJ2-3	many	TGCGCCAGCAGCGAGACGTATAGCACAGATACGCAGTATTTT	CASSETYSTDTQYF
TRBD2	TRBV4-2	TRBJ2-5	few	TGTGCCAGCAGCCAAACCGTGCGGGGGGGCGGAGAGACCCAGTACTTC	CASSQTVRGGGETQYF
TRBD2	TRBV6-1	TRBJ2-1	many	TGTGCCAGCCATAAGCGGGGCCGTTGGAGCTCCTACAATGAGCAGTTCTTC	CASHKRGRWSSYNEQFF
.	TRBV20-1	TRBJ2-1	.	TGCAGCCCAACAGGGTTTATTTCCAATGAGCAGTTCTTC	CSPTGFISNEQFF
TRBD1	TRBV11-2	TRBJ1-1	many	TGTGCCACCACGAGGACAGGGATATCGAACACTGAAGCTTTCTTT	CATTRTGISNTEAFF
TRBD1	TRBV10-2	TRBJ1-5	few	TGCGCCAGCAGTGGACAGGGGATTAGCAATCAGCCCCAGCATTTT	CASSGQGISNQPQHF
TRBD1	TRBV29-1	TRBJ1-1	.	TGCAGCGTTGGAGGACAGGGGGGCTGGTCAGTCACTGAAGCTTTCTTT	CSVGGQGGWSVTEAFF
TRBD1	TRBV6-1	TRBJ2-7	many	TGTGCCAGCAGTCGGGACAGGGCAAGCGAGCAGTACTTC	CASSRDRASEQYF
TRBD1	TRBV15	TRBJ2-5	.	TGTGCCACCAGCGACGACAGGGGCCCGGGGGTTGGGGAGACCCAGTACTTC	CATSDDRGPGVGETQYF
TRBD2	TRBV20-1	TRBJ2-5	many	TGCAGTGCTCTAGCGGGGCAAGAGACCCAGTACTTC	CSALAGQETQYF
.	TRBV7-3	TRBJ1-1	few	TGTGCCAGCAGCTTAATAGGGGCGGCTGAAGCTTTCTTT	CASSLIGAAEAFF
TRBD2	TRBV11-3	TRBJ2-1	.	TGTGCCAGCAGCTGGGGCGGGGGGTACAATGAGCAGTTCTTC	CASSWGGGYNEQFF
.	TRBV2	TRBJ2-2	many	TGTGCCAGCAACAACAGGGCGGGCACCGGGGAGCTGTTTTTT	CASNNRAGTGELFF
.	TRBV2	TRBJ1-1	many	TGTGCCAGCAGTGAAGTCGCAATGAACACTGAAGCTTTCTTT	CASSEVAMNTEAFF
TRBD2	TRBV11-2	TRBJ2-3	.	TGTGCCAGCAGCCAAGAAATAGGGACTAGCGCCACAGATACGCAGTATTTT	CASSQEIGTSATDTQYF
TRBD1	TRBV6-2/TRBV6-3	TRBJ1-4	.	TGTGCCACCTCTGCGACAGGGAAGAATGAAAAACTGTTTTTT	CATSATGKNEKLFF
.	TRBV6-1	TRBJ1-2	.	TGTGCCAGCAGTGGAGCGGACTATGGCTACACCTTC	CASSGADYGYTF
TRBD1	TRBV27	TRBJ1-2	.	TGTGCCAGCAGTTTCGGTCCGGGACAGGTATATGGCTACACCTTC	CASSFGPGQVYGYTF
.	TRBV20-1	TRBJ1-5	once	TGCAGTGCTAGAGATGGGGGGGATAGCAATCAGCCCCAGCATTTT	CSARDGGDSNQPQHF
TRBD2	TRBV9	TRBJ2-1	few	TGTGCCAGCAGCGTAGTAACTAGCGGCCCATACAATGAGCAGTTCTTC	CASSVVTSGPYNEQFF
.	TRBV6-5	TRBJ1-2	few	TGTGCCAGCAGTTCCCTTTGGTGGGGCTACACCTTC	CASSSLWWGYTF
.	TRBV3-1	TRBJ1-4	few	TGTGCCAGCAGCCAAGATGAGGGAGGAACTAATGAAAAACTGTTTTTT	CASSQDEGGTNEKLFF
.	TRBV24-1	TRBJ2-5	.	TGTGCCACCAGTGGGACCACCCGAGAGACCCAGTACTTC	CATSGTTRETQYF
.	TRBV9	TRBJ2-7	.	TGTGCCAGCAGCGTAGGATCCCAGGGTTCGAGCTCCTACGAGCAGTACTTC	CASSVGSQGSSSYEQYF
.	TRBV20-1	TRBJ1-6	few	TGCAGTGCTGAGGGCCCAGGGCAGTCGGATTCACCCCTCCACTTT	CSAEGPGQSDSPLHF
TRBD1	TRBV6-1	TRBJ1-4	few	TGTGCCAGCAGTTCCTACAGGGGAACTAATGAAAAACTGTTTTTT	CASSSYRGTNEKLFF
TRBD1	TRBV2	TRBJ1-2	many	TGTGCCAGGGGACAGGGCCTCCCTGGCTACACCTTC	CARGQGLPGYTF
.	TRBV5-1	TRBJ2-1	.	TGCGCCAGCAGCCCGGAAGGGGCAAGCTCCTACAATGAGCAGTTCTTC	CASSPEGASSYNEQFF
TRBD1	TRBV10-3	TRBJ2-1	.	TGTGCCACCCGAGACAGGGGGCGTACGAATGAGCAGTTCTTC	CATRDRGRTNEQFF
TRBD1	TRBV7-9	TRBJ1-2	.	TGTGCCAGCAACATACCGGGACAGGGGACCTATGGCTACACCTTC	CASNIPGQGTYGYTF
TRBD1	TRBV24-1	TRBJ2-6	.	TGTGCCACCAGTGATTTGGGTCCGTTGGGGTCAGGGGGCACTGGGGCCAACGTCCTGACTTTC	CATSDLGPLGSGGTGANVLTF
.	TRBV12-3/TRBV12-4	TRBJ1-3	.	TGTGCCAGCAGCCCTCGGGTTGCGGGGTCTTCAGGGACCCGAAACACCATATATTTT	CASSPRVAGSSGTRNTIYF
.	TRBV7-9	TRBJ1-1	many	TGTGCCAGCAGCTTAGATTTGGGAATCGCTGAAGCTTTCTTT	CASSLDLGIAEAFF
TRBD2	TRBV11-3	TRBJ2-1	.	TGTGCCAGCAGCTTAGATGGGCGGGGGGGCTCCAATGAGCAGTTCTTC	CASSLDGRGGSNEQFF
.	TRBV19	TRBJ2-2	.	TGTGCCAGTAGTTCGTATCCGGGGTCGTACACCGGGGAGCTGTTTTTT	CASSSYPGSYTGELFF
.	TRBV30	TRBJ2-1	many	TGTGCCTGGACCCTAGACACGGGCAATGAGCAGTTCTTC	CAWTLDTGNEQFF
TRBD1	TRBV12-3/TRBV12-4	TRBJ1-2	.	TGTGCCAGCAGTTTATCGGACAGGGAAAACTATGGCTACACCTTC	CASSLSDRENYGYTF
TRBD1	TRBV10-3	TRBJ2-1	few	TGTGCCATCAGTGAGTACCTTCCGGGACAGGGGATCAATGAGCAGTTCTTC	CAISEYLPGQGINEQFF
.	TRBV7-6	TRBJ2-2	few	TGTGCCAGCACCACTTTCGCGAACACCGGGGAGCTGTTTTTT	CASTTFANTGELFF
TRBD2	TRBV5-1	TRBJ2-7	many	TGCGCCAGCAGCTCCGAGCGGGGGGCCTACGAGCAGTACTTC	CASSSERGAYEQYF
TRBD2	TRBV2	TRBJ2-3	many	TGTGCCTCCTCCGTCCGAGCCGCGGGGGGCGGCACAGATACGCAGTATTTT	CASSVRAAGGGTDTQYF
.	TRBV11-2	TRBJ2-3	few	TGTGCCAGCAGCTTGATACCGGGAGCGAGCACAGATACGCAGTATTTT	CASSLIPGASTDTQYF
TRBD1	TRBV12-3/TRBV12-4	TRBJ2-5	few	TGTGCCAGCGGCAACAGGGGGCAAGAGACCCAGTACTTC	CASGNRGQETQYF
.	TRBV10-1	TRBJ2-3	few	TGCGCCAGCAGTGAGATTGTGGGGGGGGCCACAGATACGCAGTATTTT	CASSEIVGGATDTQYF
.	TRBV24-1	TRBJ1-6	.	TGTGCCACCAGTGATTTGCAGTATACGGAATATAATTCACCCCTCCACTTT	CATSDLQYTEYNSPLHF
TRBD1	TRBV30	TRBJ1-1	many	TGTGCCTGGACCGCACAGGGGGCGCACACTGAAGCTTTCTTT	CAWTAQGAHTEAFF